This TCR beta chain was sequenced for a study of T cell changes during pregnancy in multiple sclerosis. Profiling relied on immunoSEQ multiplex PCR, and the TCRdb table lists in-frame clones only, not all of them. This sample has about 40,000 clones, with about nine tenths found just once. Looked up from germline, CDR1 is PRHDT and CDR2 is FYEKMQ (reference sequence). V lost 5 bases and J 8 bases, leaving 10 bases between the germline ends. The CDR3 length is 13 residues. The sequence was collected from a female donor with multiple sclerosis, enrolled in a pregnancy study. This chain links TRBV13 with TRBJ1-6, with a weak D call TRBD1 (5 bases). The sequenced sample was PBMCs (not recorded whether the cells were cultured). The CDR3, as DNA: TGTGCCAGCAGCCCCACGGGGGATTCACCCCTCCACTTT. Its protein product is CASSPTGDSPLHF.